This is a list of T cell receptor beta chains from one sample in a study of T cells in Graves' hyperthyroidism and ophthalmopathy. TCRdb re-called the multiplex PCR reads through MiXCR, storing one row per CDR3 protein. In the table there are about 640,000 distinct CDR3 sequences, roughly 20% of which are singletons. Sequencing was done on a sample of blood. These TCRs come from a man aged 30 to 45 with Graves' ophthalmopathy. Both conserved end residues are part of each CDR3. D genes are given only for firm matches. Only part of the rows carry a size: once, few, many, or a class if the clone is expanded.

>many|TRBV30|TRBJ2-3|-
CAWGLLSTDTQYF
TGTGCCTGGGGACTTCTGAGCACAGATACGCAGTATTTT
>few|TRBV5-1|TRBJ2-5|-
CASSPQTRQETQYF
TGCGCCAGCAGCCCTCAGACTAGACAAGAGACCCAGTACTTC
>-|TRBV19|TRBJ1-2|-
CASKPPPRTSVQNGVYGYTF
TGTGCCAGTAAACCTCCCCCCCGGACCTCAGTGCAGAATGGAGTTTATGGCTACACCTTC
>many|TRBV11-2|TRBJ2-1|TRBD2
CASSSSGRVVGEQFF
TGTGCCAGCAGCTCTAGCGGGAGGGTAGTGGGTGAGCAGTTCTTC
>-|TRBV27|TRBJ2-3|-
CASRTRRHGSTDTQYF
TGTGCCAGCAGAACCAGACGCCATGGGAGCACAGATACGCAGTATTTT
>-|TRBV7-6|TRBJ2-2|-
CASSLARGSDYTGELFF
TGTGCCAGCAGCTTAGCCCGAGGGAGCGACTACACCGGGGAGCTGTTTTTT
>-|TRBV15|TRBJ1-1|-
CATSALRVHEAFF
TGTGCCACCAGCGCTCTGAGGGTGCACGAAGCTTTCTTT
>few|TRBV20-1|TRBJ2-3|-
CSATWGLGDTQYF
TGCAGTGCTACCTGGGGGCTGGGAGATACGCAGTATTTT
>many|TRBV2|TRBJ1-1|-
CASSIGRTEAFF
TGTGCCAGCAGTATCGGTAGGACTGAAGCTTTCTTT
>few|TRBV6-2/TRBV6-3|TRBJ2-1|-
CASSRPLRRSYNEQFF
TGTGCCAGCAGTCGCCCTCTCAGAAGGTCCTACAATGAGCAGTTCTTC
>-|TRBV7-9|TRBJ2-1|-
CASSLKGLGRATGNEQFF
TGTGCCAGCAGCTTAAAAGGCCTGGGCAGGGCTACGGGAAATGAGCAGTTCTTC
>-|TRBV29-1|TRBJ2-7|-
CSVVRGGSYEQYF
TGCAGCGTTGTTAGGGGGGGCTCCTACGAGCAGTACTTC
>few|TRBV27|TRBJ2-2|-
CASSLSPGGTGELFF
TGTGCCAGCAGTTTATCCCCTGGTGGTACCGGGGAGCTGTTTTTT
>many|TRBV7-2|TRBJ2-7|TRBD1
CASSARTGYQYEQYF
TGTGCCAGCAGCGCGAGGACAGGGTATCAGTACGAGCAGTACTTC
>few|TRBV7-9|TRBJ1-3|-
CASGSSTGNTIYF
TGTGCCAGCGGGAGCTCCACTGGAAACACCATATATTTT
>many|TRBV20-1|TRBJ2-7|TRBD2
CSARESWTSGGYEQYF
TGCAGTGCTAGAGAAAGTTGGACTAGCGGAGGCTACGAGCAGTACTTC
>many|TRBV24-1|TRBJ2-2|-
CATSEPGRDYTGELFF
TGTGCCACCAGTGAGCCCGGGAGAGACTACACCGGGGAGCTGTTTTTT
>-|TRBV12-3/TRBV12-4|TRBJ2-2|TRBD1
CASSLGDSRTGELFF
TGTGCCAGCAGTTTAGGGGACAGTCGGACCGGGGAGCTGTTTTTT
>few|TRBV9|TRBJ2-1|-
CASSRSADEQFF
TGTGCCAGCAGCAGGTCAGCCGATGAGCAGTTCTTC
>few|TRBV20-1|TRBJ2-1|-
CSARGRGLSDEQFF
TGCAGTGCTAGGGGTCGGGGACTCTCCGATGAGCAGTTCTTC
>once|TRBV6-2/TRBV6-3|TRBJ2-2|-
CASSSKNPNTGELFF
TGTGCCAGCAGCTCCAAGAACCCGAACACCGGGGAGCTGTTTTTT
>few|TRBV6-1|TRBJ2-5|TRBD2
CASSETVTSGIQETQYF
TGTGCCAGCAGTGAAACGGTCACTAGCGGGATTCAAGAGACCCAGTACTTC
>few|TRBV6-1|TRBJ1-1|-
CASSEWVGNTEAFF
TGTGCCAGCAGTGAATGGGTTGGGAACACTGAAGCTTTCTTT
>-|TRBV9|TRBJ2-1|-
CASSVGLDTYNEQFF
TGTGCCAGCAGCGTAGGTCTGGACACCTACAATGAGCAGTTCTTC
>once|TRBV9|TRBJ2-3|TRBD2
CASSEGTRVFTDTQYF
TGTGCCAGCAGCGAGGGGACTAGGGTGTTCACAGATACGCAGTATTTT
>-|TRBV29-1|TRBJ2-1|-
CSVEGIHYNEQFF
TGCAGCGTTGAAGGGATCCATTACAATGAGCAGTTCTTC
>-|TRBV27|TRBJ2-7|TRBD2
CASSSISGTSGRLYEQYF
TGTGCCAGCAGTTCAATCTCCGGGACTAGCGGGAGATTATACGAGCAGTACTTC
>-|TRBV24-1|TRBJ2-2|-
CATSDLGRSGELFF
TGTGCCACCAGTGATTTGGGGCGGTCCGGGGAGCTGTTTTTT
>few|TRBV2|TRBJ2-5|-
CASTLPPGLGETQYF
TGTGCCAGCACCCTACCACCGGGGCTCGGAGAGACCCAGTACTTC
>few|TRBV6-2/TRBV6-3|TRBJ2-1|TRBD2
CASSYSTSGRPWFF
TGTGCCAGCAGTTACTCGACGAGCGGGAGGCCCTGGTTCTTC
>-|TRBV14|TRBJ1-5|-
CASSPKPRTDNQPQHF
TGTGCCAGCAGCCCCAAGCCCCGGACAGACAATCAGCCCCAGCATTTT
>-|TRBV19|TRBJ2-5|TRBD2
CASSPGLAGDWETQYF
TGTGCCAGTAGTCCGGGACTAGCGGGAGATTGGGAGACCCAGTACTTC
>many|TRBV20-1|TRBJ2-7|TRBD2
CSARDGTSGRYEQYF
TGCAGTGCTAGAGATGGGACTAGCGGGAGATACGAGCAGTACTTC
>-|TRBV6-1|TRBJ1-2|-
CASSDLGAHGYTF
TGTGCCAGCAGTGACCTGGGGGCGCACGGCTACACCTTC
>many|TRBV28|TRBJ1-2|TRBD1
CASSPSTGIFYGYTF
TGTGCCAGCAGTCCGTCGACAGGGATCTTCTATGGCTACACCTTC
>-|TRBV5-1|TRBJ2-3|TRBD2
CASNIIAGGGTDTQYF
TGCGCCAGCAACATTATCGCGGGGGGAGGCACAGATACGCAGTATTTT
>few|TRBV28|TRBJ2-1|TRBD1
CASNDRADNEQFF
TGTGCCAGCAACGACAGGGCCGACAATGAGCAGTTCTTC
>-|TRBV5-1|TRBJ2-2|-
CASSPGAVPGELFF
TGCGCCAGCAGCCCGGGGGCAGTTCCCGGGGAGCTGTTTTTT
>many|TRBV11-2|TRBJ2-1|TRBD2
CASSQTSGKYNEQFF
TGTGCCAGCAGCCAGACTAGCGGGAAATACAATGAGCAGTTCTTC
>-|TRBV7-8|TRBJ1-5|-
CASSLASVGGIGQPQHF
TGTGCCAGCAGCTTAGCTTCCGTGGGGGGAATAGGTCAGCCCCAGCATTTT
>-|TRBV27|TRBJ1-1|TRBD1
CASSLIPDRVNTEAFF
TGTGCCAGCAGTTTAATCCCCGACAGGGTGAACACTGAAGCTTTCTTT
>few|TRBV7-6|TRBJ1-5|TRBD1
CASSLDPGQSHDQPQHF
TGTGCCAGCAGCTTAGATCCGGGACAGTCTCACGATCAGCCCCAGCATTTT